What follows are 10 T cell receptor beta chains derived from one specimen sequenced in a study of metastatic and nonmetastatic thyroid tumors. Among the patients, none had received any treatment before thyroid surgery. TCRdb re-analyzed the PCR reads through MiXCR. The table shows roughly 14,000 clones, with roughly 29% occurring only once. The specimen was blood. The receptor source for this set is a female donor with papillary thyroid cancer or a benign thyroid nodule (not recorded which). Some clones in this sample may be carry-over from other donors' samples.

Here the CDR3 DNA reads TGTGCCAGCAGTTTGCGGACTAACTATGGCTACACCTTC. Translated: CASSLRTNYGYTF. The V gene is TRBV28, the J gene TRBJ1-2; D uncertain. Germline CDR1 and CDR2: MDHEN and SYDVKM. V lost 3 bases and J lost 0, with 5 bases in between. The CDR3 runs 13 residues.

This clone was seen at least ten times. The rearrangement links TRBV20-1 to TRBJ2-5; weak D call: TRBD1 (6 bases). Per the germline V gene, CDR1 is DFQATT and CDR2 is SNEGSKA (reference sequence). The CDR3 extends over 15 amino acids. V was trimmed by 0 bases and J by 5 bases, leaving 16 bases between them. The CDR3 nucleotides read TGCAGTGCTAGAGATCTGGCAGGGGCCGGGGAGACCCAGTACTTC. Translated: CSARDLAGAGETQYF.

Ten or more counts support this clone. At one of its ends the junction is not consistent with the germline gene, which may arise from a read error. V is TRBV20-1 and J is TRBJ2-2; 12 nucleotides match TRBD2. This CDR3 has 14 residues. Per germline, CDR1 DFQATT and CDR2 SNEGSKA (reference sequence). The CDR3 here is CGAPRLAGAGELFF. The CDR3 DNA sequence: TGCGGTGCTCCTCGACTAGCGGGGGCCGGGGAGCTGTTTTTT.

This clone rates as medium-sized. V gene TRBV28 combines with J gene TRBJ1-5; tentatively, D is TRBD1 (5 bases). Germline values: CDR1 MDHEN, CDR2 SYDVKM. CDR3 length: 16 residues. Trimming shortened V by 4 bases and J by 4 bases, and 17 bases separated the two germline ends. The CDR3 protein is CASSSADSVINQPQHF. CDR3 DNA sequence: TGTGCCAGCAGTTCTGCCGACAGCGTCATTAATCAGCCCCAGCATTTT.

V usage is TRBV30 and J usage is TRBJ2-7; 9 bases align to TRBD1. Per the germline V gene, CDR1 is GTSNPN and CDR2 is SVGIG (reference sequence). The CDR3 has 14 residues. V lost 3 bases, J lost 4 bases, and 7 bases stayed unmatched. The CDR3 DNA is TGTGCCTGGAGGGGACAGGGAGAGGGGTACGAGCAGTACTTC. This gives the protein CAWRGQGEGYEQYF.

By sample fraction, this clone is medium-sized (0.01 to 0.1%). The V and J genes are TRBV20-1 and TRBJ2-7; D is perhaps TRBD2 (5 bases). The CDR3 extends over 13 amino acids. CDR1 and CDR2 from the germline V gene are DFQATT and SNEGSKA (reference sequence). With 3 bases removed from V and 0 bases from J, the gap between germline ends came to 9 bases. This CDR3 reads CSASPRDSYEQYF. The CDR3, as DNA: TGCAGTGCTAGTCCCCGGGACTCCTACGAGCAGTACTTC.

The gene calls are TRBV20-1 and TRBJ1-2; 10 positions match TRBD1. V lost 5 bases to trimming and J lost 6 bases; unmatched junction nucleotides: 3. The V gene's germline CDR1 is DFQATT and CDR2 SNEGSKA (reference sequence). The length of the CDR3 is 12 residues. CDR3 nucleotides: TGCAGTGCTGGGGGACAGGGGCATGGCTACACCTTC. It encodes CSAGGQGHGYTF.

This clone was observed a handful of times. The chain employs TRBV28 and TRBJ1-2; D may be TRBD1 (6 bases). V was trimmed by 5 bases and J by 4 bases, leaving 11 bases between them. Germline CDR1 and CDR2: MDHEN and SYDVKM. This CDR3 is 13 amino acids long. CDR3 region: CASSPTGPYGYTF. Written as DNA, the CDR3 is TGTGCCAGCAGTCCCACAGGGCCCTATGGCTACACCTTC.

This clone was counted at least ten times. The chain couples TRBV20-1 to TRBJ2-5, with 11 bases aligning to TRBD1. The ends lost 5 bases at V and 5 bases at J; junction bases unmatched: 7. This CDR3 comprises 14 residues. Germline V CDR1 and CDR2: DFQATT, SNEGSKA (reference sequence). The CDR3 reads CSASGQGARETQYF. The CDR3 bases are TGCAGTGCTTCCGGACAGGGGGCGCGGGAGACCCAGTACTTC.

This clone is labeled medium-sized (0.01 to 0.1%). V is TRBV12-3 or TRBV12-4 and J is TRBJ1-2; 7 bases agree with TRBD1. The junction had 8 bases not matched to a gene; V was cut back by 6 bases and J by 4 bases. The CDR3 totals 14 residues. The CDR3 protein is CASRRDRESYGYTF. The DNA for the CDR3 is TGTGCCAGCAGAAGAGACAGGGAATCCTATGGCTACACCTTC.